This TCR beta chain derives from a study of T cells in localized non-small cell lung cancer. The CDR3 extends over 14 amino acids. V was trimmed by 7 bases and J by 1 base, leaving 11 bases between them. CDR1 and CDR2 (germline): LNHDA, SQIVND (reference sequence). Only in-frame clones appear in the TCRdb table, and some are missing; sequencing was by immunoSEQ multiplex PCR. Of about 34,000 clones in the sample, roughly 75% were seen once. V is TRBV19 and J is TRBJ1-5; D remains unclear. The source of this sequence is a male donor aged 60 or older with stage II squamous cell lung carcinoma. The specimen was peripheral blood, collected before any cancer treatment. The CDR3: CASNLEDSNQPQHF. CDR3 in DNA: TGTGCCAGTAATTTGGAGGACAGCAATCAGCCCCAGCATTTT.